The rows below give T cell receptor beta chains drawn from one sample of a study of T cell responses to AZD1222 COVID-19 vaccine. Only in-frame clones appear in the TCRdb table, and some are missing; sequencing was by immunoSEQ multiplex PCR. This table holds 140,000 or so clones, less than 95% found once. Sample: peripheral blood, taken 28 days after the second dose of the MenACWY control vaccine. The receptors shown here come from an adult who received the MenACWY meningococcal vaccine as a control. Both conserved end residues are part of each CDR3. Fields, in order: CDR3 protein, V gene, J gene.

CDR3: CASSYGTTTQYF; V: TRBV6-2/TRBV6-3; J: TRBJ2-3
CDR3: CASSVAQGDSPLHF; V: TRBV9; J: TRBJ1-6
CDR3: CASSTPSGANVLTF; V: TRBV27; J: TRBJ2-6
CDR3: CASIIDTDTGELFF; V: TRBV2; J: TRBJ2-2
CDR3: CASSQAVGETQYF; V: TRBV4-1; J: TRBJ2-5
CDR3: CASSLVTSLDEQFF; V: TRBV5-1; J: TRBJ2-1
CDR3: CASSPRGRHHEQFF; V: TRBV11-3; J: TRBJ2-1
CDR3: CASNSNFQGGGALEQYF; V: TRBV5-8; J: TRBJ2-7
CDR3: CAANSGGSGNNEQFF; V: TRBV21-1; J: TRBJ2-1
CDR3: CASSSRLAGGTDTQYF; V: TRBV7-2; J: TRBJ2-3
CDR3: CASSLTSSSGQSEQYF; V: TRBV5-1; J: TRBJ2-7
CDR3: CASSLDGTGGYSPLHF; V: TRBV7-2; J: TRBJ1-6
CDR3: CASSIDGTAANYEQYF; V: TRBV19; J: TRBJ2-7
CDR3: CASSPHGTSGGNYNEQFF; V: TRBV6-2/TRBV6-3; J: TRBJ2-1
CDR3: CASSPTGVYEQYF; V: TRBV7-2; J: TRBJ2-7
CDR3: CASSLGLAGGIDEQFF; V: TRBV7-9; J: TRBJ2-1
CDR3: CASSHAAGPDFEQYF; V: TRBV7-8; J: TRBJ2-7
CDR3: CASSRTFYEQYF; V: TRBV3-1/TRBV3-2; J: TRBJ2-7
CDR3: CASSKEGGVDNSPLHF; V: TRBV19; J: TRBJ1-6
CDR3: CASSFGGKEKLFF; V: TRBV11-2; J: TRBJ1-4
CDR3: CASSLLSPAENSPLHF; V: TRBV6-6; J: TRBJ1-6
CDR3: CASSARPPEDIQYF; V: TRBV7-8; J: TRBJ2-4
CDR3: CASSPGQGNQPQHF; V: TRBV5-1; J: TRBJ1-5
CDR3: CASSLEGIEQYF; V: TRBV5-6; J: TRBJ2-7
CDR3: CASSQSEATNTEAFF; V: TRBV3-1/TRBV3-2; J: TRBJ1-1
CDR3: CASSIGFARGGSTETQYF; V: TRBV19; J: TRBJ2-5
CDR3: CASSLLDGRKTEAFF; V: TRBV7-9; J: TRBJ1-1
CDR3: CASNSDSRGEQYF; V: TRBV28; J: TRBJ2-7
CDR3: CSVEGGAGGEQFF; V: TRBV29-1; J: TRBJ2-1
CDR3: CASSELRRQYF; V: TRBV12-3/TRBV12-4; J: TRBJ2-3
CDR3: CASSYVPGQGLDTEAFF; V: TRBV6-2/TRBV6-3; J: TRBJ1-1
CDR3: CASSLFWASGGNTGELFF; V: TRBV27; J: TRBJ2-2
CDR3: CASSQDKPLEQYF; V: TRBV28; J: TRBJ2-7
CDR3: CATSDFTSGTDTQYF; V: TRBV24-1; J: TRBJ2-3
CDR3: CASSQFGSRDEQFF; V: TRBV4-3; J: TRBJ2-1
CDR3: CASSYQRERRETQYF; V: TRBV6-2/TRBV6-3; J: TRBJ2-5
CDR3: CASSIKGVYEQYF; V: TRBV19; J: TRBJ2-7
CDR3: CTPEWLGNQPQHF; V: TRBV1; J: TRBJ1-5
CDR3: CASSHRGPFNEQYF; V: TRBV7-8; J: TRBJ2-7
CDR3: CASSGNRLTNEKLFF; V: TRBV9; J: TRBJ1-4
CDR3: CASSLGQGTTYEQYF; V: TRBV11-3; J: TRBJ2-7
CDR3: CATSDPAGGPHNEQFF; V: TRBV24-1; J: TRBJ2-1
CDR3: CASSYRGSGRYEQYF; V: TRBV6-2/TRBV6-3; J: TRBJ2-7
CDR3: CASRNRTGPYEQYF; V: TRBV2; J: TRBJ2-7
CDR3: CATWFSGELFF; V: TRBV27; J: TRBJ2-2
CDR3: CASSLLRNSRVFF; V: TRBV27; J: TRBJ1-4
CDR3: CASSFARGGFNTEAFF; V: TRBV27; J: TRBJ1-1
CDR3: CASIPGGSGNTIYF; V: TRBV28; J: TRBJ1-3
CDR3: CASSSQLEPYPHEQYF; V: TRBV6-2/TRBV6-3; J: TRBJ2-7
CDR3: CASGGLEDTAYEQYF; V: TRBV7-9; J: TRBJ2-7